A single sample is the source of the 10 T cell receptor beta chains below, sequenced in a study of blood T cell repertoires in COVID-19. Sequencing used immunoSEQ multiplex PCR; TCRdb keeps in-frame clones, though not all of them. The sample records about 29,000 clones, 70% to 80% being singletons. Sequencing was done on a sample of peripheral blood. The receptors were gathered from a woman in her seventies with acute or convalescent COVID-19.

This chain connects TRBV5-4 to TRBJ2-1; D is perhaps TRBD2 (5 bases). The germline gives CDR1 SGHNT, CDR2 YYREEE (reference sequence). The V and J ends lost 2 bases and 9 bases respectively, with 18 bases between them. The CDR3 consists of 15 residues. This CDR3 reads CASSFVGIAFAEQFF. In DNA, the CDR3 is TGTGCCAGCAGCTTTGTAGGGATAGCGTTCGCTGAGCAGTTCTTC.

The J gene is TRBJ1-2, the V gene TRBV5-1; TRBD1 matches 9 bases. This CDR3 spans 14 amino acids. Germline CDR1 reads SGHRS; CDR2 reads YFSETQ. V was clipped by 8 bases and J by 7 bases; unmatched bases: 12. The CDR3: CASSAGQGKSGYTF. The CDR3 DNA is TGCGCCAGTTCGGCGGGACAGGGAAAGAGTGGCTACACCTTC.

On this clone itself: The DNA is left out, because the CDR3 cannot be placed on it with certainty; the CDR3 is given as TCRdb lists it. The J gene is TRBJ1-6, the V gene TRBV28; the DNA was not used to check the table's D call, TRBD1. Germline assignment: CDR1 MDHEN and CDR2 SYDVKM. Inclusive of both ends, the CDR3 amounts to 16 amino acids. CDR3 in amino acids: CASSSSDRNYNSPLHF.

The chain is built from TRBV29-1 and TRBJ2-2; 8 positions agree with TRBD1. This CDR3 is 16 amino acids long. The germline V gene has CDR1 SQVTM and CDR2 ANQGSEA. Trimming took 0 bases from V and 4 from J; bases not matched to a gene: 7. The CDR3 loop is CSVEEGQGARTGELFF. In nucleotides, the CDR3 is TGCAGCGTTGAAGAGGGTCAGGGGGCGCGCACCGGGGAGCTGTTTTTT.

V is TRBV10-3 and J is TRBJ1-1; D uncertain. The CDR3 totals 12 residues. V was clipped by 4 bases and J by 7 bases, with 10 bases between them. Germline values: CDR1 ENHRY, CDR2 SYGVKD. The CDR3 DNA sequence: TGTGCCATCAGTGCCACTTTATATGAAGCTTTCTTT. This encodes CAISATLYEAFF.

The genes are TRBV29-1 and TRBJ1-2; 7 bases align to TRBD1. The V gene's germline CDR1 is SQVTM and CDR2 ANQGSEA. The junction had 20 bases not matched to a gene; V was cut back by 6 bases and J by 4 bases. The CDR3 covers 17 residues. The CDR3 DNA follows: TGCAGCGTACCCTACAGGGGCTCCCATCCGTGGGGCTATGGCTACACCTTC. Residues: CSVPYRGSHPWGYGYTF.

The V and J genes are TRBV4-2 and TRBJ2-5; D ambiguous. The ends were cut back, 4 bases at V and 1 base at J, with 10 bases in the middle. Germline-derived CDR1 and CDR2 are LGHNA and YNFKEQ. The CDR3 loop spans 14 amino acids. The CDR3 bases are TGTGCCAGCAGCCGCGGCGCTAGCCAAGAGACCCAGTACTTC. The encoded protein is CASSRGASQETQYF.

The sample holds a few counts of this clone. The sample holds other DNA sequences that translate to the same CDR3. The chain uses TRBV12-3 or TRBV12-4 and TRBJ1-2, with D tentatively TRBD1 (5 bases). Trimming pared 3 bases from V and 1 base from J, leaving 6 bases between. The CDR3 consists of 13 residues. The DNA for the CDR3 is TGTGCCAGCAGTTTGGGGGGTAACTATGGCTACACCTTC. Amino acids: CASSLGGNYGYTF.

As regards this clone: At one of its ends the junction is not consistent with the germline gene, which may arise from a read error. The rearrangement uses TRBV5-4 and TRBJ2-7; 8 positions agree with TRBD1. CDR3 length: 15 residues. Germline V CDR1 and CDR2: SGHNT, YYREEE (reference sequence). The CDR3 region is CTSSHKGQDTYEQYF. Written as DNA, the CDR3 is TGTACCAGCAGCCATAAGGGACAGGACACCTACGAGCAGTACTTC. The full variable domain, completed using reference TRBV5-4 and TRBJ2-7, is ETGVTQSPTHLIKTRGQQVTLRCSSQSGHNTVSWYQQALGQGPQFIFQYYREEENGRGNFPPRFSGLQFPNYSSELNVNALELDDSALYLCTSSHKGQDTYEQYFGPGTRLTVT.

The CDR3 region is CASNPGPRGANEKLFF. Here the CDR3 DNA reads TGCGCCAGCAATCCGGGCCCCCGGGGAGCTAATGAAAAACTGTTTTTT. This chain connects TRBV5-1 to TRBJ1-4; D unresolved. There are 16 residues in the CDR3. The V and J ends lost 6 bases and 3 bases respectively, with 18 bases between them. Germline V gene sequence: CDR1 SGHRS, CDR2 YFSETQ.